Listed below are T cell receptor beta chains from one sample, sequenced in a study of response to subunit inactivated influenza vaccine. One entry per CDR3 protein results from TCRdb running MiXCR on the RT-PCR reads. The repertoire includes about 570,000 distinct CDR3 sequences, around 10% of them detected once, and approximately 9.9% sits in the top ten. These data were also reused for a study on T cells expressing NK-cell markers.

The sequencing here drew on PBMCs from blood, taken on the day of vaccination. The source of these receptors is a man aged 45-65 years who received an inactivated influenza vaccine. CDR3s include the opening cysteine and the closing phenylalanine or tryptophan. Each record gives: CDR3 protein, CDR3 DNA, D gene, V gene, J gene, clone size. The D gene is left open where the match is weak. Clone size, where shown, is once, few, many, or a class for clones that have expanded.

CASSLGTGGGDTQYF,TGCGCCAGCAGCTTGGGGACAGGCGGCGGAGATACGCAGTATTTT,TRBD1,TRBV5-1,TRBJ2-3,few
CASSLSGNMNTEAFF,TGCGCCAGCAGCTTGAGCGGCAACATGAACACTGAAGCTTTCTTT,-,TRBV5-1,TRBJ1-1,few
CASSSIIAGASYNEQFF,TGTGCCAGCAGCTCAATCATAGCGGGAGCTTCCTACAATGAGCAGTTCTTC,TRBD2,TRBV7-2,TRBJ2-1,-
CASSERAGNNSPLHF,TGTGCCAGCAGTGAAAGGGCAGGGAATAATTCACCCCTCCACTTT,-,TRBV27,TRBJ1-6,few
CASSDTGGGYEQYF,TGCGCCAGCAGCGATACAGGCGGAGGCTACGAGCAGTACTTC,-,TRBV5-1,TRBJ2-7,many
CASSLASGVELFF,TGTGCCAGCAGCTTAGCGTCCGGGGTGGAGCTGTTTTTT,-,TRBV7-2,TRBJ2-2,once
CSARQTGRPYNEQFF,TGCAGTGCTCGCCAGACAGGGAGACCTTACAATGAGCAGTTCTTC,TRBD1,TRBV20-1,TRBJ2-1,-
CASSQDWGLDPDTQYF,TGCGCCAGCAGCCAAGATTGGGGCCTAGATCCAGATACGCAGTATTTT,-,TRBV4-3,TRBJ2-3,-
CATSSYEGAFF,TGTGCCACCAGCAGCTACGAGGGAGCTTTCTTT,-,TRBV15,TRBJ1-1,few
CSASSSIGGRYF,TGCAGTGCTAGTAGTTCTATCGGCGGCCGGTACTTC,-,TRBV20-1,TRBJ2-7,-
CASRSYGGAVSDTQYF,TGTGCCAGCAGGAGCTATGGGGGCGCGGTCTCGGATACGCAGTATTTT,-,TRBV6-2/TRBV6-3,TRBJ2-3,-
CASSLEAKKNIQYF,TGTGCCAGCAGCTTAGAGGCTAAAAAAAACATTCAGTACTTC,-,TRBV7-9,TRBJ2-4,few